This T cell receptor beta chain was documented in a study of T-cell reconstitution after alpha-beta-depleted transplantation in children. Findings and caveats of the study: Alpha-beta T cells present about two months after transplant were reported to originate from several hundred expanded graft clones. Newly made T cells mostly supplied T-cell counts and diversity one year after transplant. Recipient T cells and thymic progenitors that survived were the source of the high TCRbeta diversity seen at day 60 in some patients.

A TCRbeta library incorporating unique molecular identifiers was prepared. Each CDR3 protein gets one entry after TCRdb re-called the PCR reads with MiXCR. The sample records 490,000 or so distinct CDR3 sequences, roughly a tenth being singletons. Concerning this clonotype itself: Its antigen is not known.

Material: PBMCs, obtained before TCRalphabeta/CD19-depleted stem cell transplant. This TCR derives from a child between 2 and 9 years old with inherited bone marrow failure, due to receive a stem cell transplant.

The CDR3 bases are TGTGCCAGCAGTCCTCTAGCGGTTAGAGCCTACGAGCAGTACTTC. Translated: CASSPLAVRAYEQYF. This chain links TRBV28 with TRBJ2-7; 7 bases agree with TRBD2. In germline, CDR1 is MDHEN, CDR2 SYDVKM. The CDR3 sequence is 15 residues long. With V trimmed by 5 bases and J by 2 bases, 9 bases remained unmatched.